What follows describes a single T cell receptor (beta chain). The antigen remains unidentified. The sample comes from a study of OX40 agonist ivuxolimab in advanced cancers. Study as a whole: Two cutaneous melanoma patients and one hepatocellular carcinoma patient, three in all, had partial responses. Study results and caveats: On average, CD8+ T cells had more expanded clones than CD4+.

The CDR3 has 16 amino acids. The germline V gene has CDR1 KGHSH and CDR2 LQKENI. Losses at the gene ends were 3 bases for V and 7 bases for J; bases not matched to a gene: 7. Cycle 7 day 1, cycle 4 day 1, and baseline were the timepoints at which blood was sampled. TCRdb keeps only in-frame clones here, not all; method: immunoSEQ multiplex PCR. The data show 77,000 or so clones, approximately 92% seen once. Source: CD4+ or CD8+ T cells sorted from blood, taken in a trial of the OX40 agonist ivuxolimab. The source of this sequence is an adult with an advanced solid tumor such as melanoma, head and neck, liver or kidney cancer. The V and J genes are TRBV18 and TRBJ2-3; 13 bases line up with TRBD2. The CDR3 sequence: CASSPILAGGLNTQYF. CDR3 DNA sequence: TGTGCCAGCTCACCCATACTAGCGGGAGGGCTAAATACGCAGTATTTT.